These T cell receptor beta chains were read from a single sample in a study of blood T cell repertoires in COVID-19. The assay was immunoSEQ multiplex PCR, and TCRdb's table has in-frame clones only and misses some. The sample has about 110,000 clones, around 86% seen once. Sequencing used peripheral blood. Receptors were obtained from a woman between 65 and 79 years old with acute or convalescent COVID-19. The CDR3 runs from the conserved cysteine through the conserved F or W. D genes are given only for firm matches. Where a row states a size, it is once, few, many or the class of an expanded clone; other rows omit it.

CDR3 DNA	CDR3 protein	CDR3 length	clone size	D gene	V gene	J gene
TGCGCCAGCAGCGAGGGCCCTGGGCACCTAGAGACCCAGTACTTC	CASSEGPGHLETQYF	15	.	.	TRBV5-1	TRBJ2-5
TGTGCCAGCAGGAGGTACATGAACACTGAAGCTTTCTTT	CASRRYMNTEAFF	13	.	.	TRBV27	TRBJ1-1
TGTGCCAGCAGTCCCGTCCAGGCGTCTGAAGCTTTCTTT	CASSPVQASEAFF	13	.	.	TRBV6-6	TRBJ1-1
TGTGCCAGCAGTGAGAGCGGGAGCGCCTACAATGAGCAGTTCTTC	CASSESGSAYNEQFF	15	.	TRBD2	TRBV2	TRBJ2-1
TGTGCCAGCAGGGTTCGACAGGGGGATAATTCACCCCTCCACTTT	CASRVRQGDNSPLHF	15	.	TRBD1	TRBV6-5	TRBJ1-6
TGTGCCAGCAGCCAAGACAACCCTCTAGGGCAGGGGAACACCGGGGAGCTGTTTTTT	CASSQDNPLGQGNTGELFF	19	.	.	TRBV4-2	TRBJ2-2
TGTGCCAGCAGCTTACCACCGGGACAGGGGGCGCCAAGCACAGATACGCAGTATTTT	CASSLPPGQGAPSTDTQYF	19	once	TRBD1	TRBV7-9	TRBJ2-3
TGTGCCAGCAGTTTATCTAGCGGGTTTAACACCGGGGAGCTGTTTTTT	CASSLSSGFNTGELFF	16	.	TRBD2	TRBV7-3	TRBJ2-2
TGTGCCAGCAACGAGGCGGGGGCGCATTCACCCCTCCACTTT	CASNEAGAHSPLHF	14	.	.	TRBV6-5	TRBJ1-6
TGTGCCAGCAGCCAAGATGGGGGAGGGGATCAGCCCCAGCATTTT	CASSQDGGGDQPQHF	15	.	.	TRBV3-1/TRBV3-2	TRBJ1-5
TGCGCCAGCAGTTTGCTGGGGGGGACCCTCTCCTACAATGAGCAGTTCTTC	CASSLLGGTLSYNEQFF	17	.	TRBD2	TRBV5-1	TRBJ2-1
TGTGCCAGCAGCCTTAACACAGGGAACACTGAAGCTTTCTTT	CASSLNTGNTEAFF	14	once	.	TRBV7-2	TRBJ1-1
TGTGCCAGCAGCCAAGGATCGGAGATCTATGGCTACACCTTC	CASSQGSEIYGYTF	14	.	.	TRBV4-2	TRBJ1-2
TGTGCCAGCAAATGGGACAGGGATTCACCCCTCCACTTT	CASKWDRDSPLHF	13	once	TRBD1	TRBV6-6	TRBJ1-6
TGTGCCAGCAGCCAGCAGGGGGCTTCTAACTATGGCTACACCTTC	CASSQQGASNYGYTF	15	.	TRBD1	TRBV5-4	TRBJ1-2
TGCGCCAGCAGCTTGGCCGGGTCCTATGGCTACACCTTC	CASSLAGSYGYTF	13	.	.	TRBV5-1	TRBJ1-2
TGTGCCATCGGGGAAAGCAATCAGCCCCAGCATTTT	CAIGESNQPQHF	12	.	.	TRBV6-6	TRBJ1-5
TGTGCCAGCAGTTTTGGGTCAGGCGGCTACACCTTC	CASSFGSGGYTF	12	.	.	TRBV12-3/TRBV12-4	TRBJ1-2
TGTGCCAGTTACAAACGGGGCTATGGCTACACCTTC	CASYKRGYGYTF	12	.	.	TRBV19	TRBJ1-2